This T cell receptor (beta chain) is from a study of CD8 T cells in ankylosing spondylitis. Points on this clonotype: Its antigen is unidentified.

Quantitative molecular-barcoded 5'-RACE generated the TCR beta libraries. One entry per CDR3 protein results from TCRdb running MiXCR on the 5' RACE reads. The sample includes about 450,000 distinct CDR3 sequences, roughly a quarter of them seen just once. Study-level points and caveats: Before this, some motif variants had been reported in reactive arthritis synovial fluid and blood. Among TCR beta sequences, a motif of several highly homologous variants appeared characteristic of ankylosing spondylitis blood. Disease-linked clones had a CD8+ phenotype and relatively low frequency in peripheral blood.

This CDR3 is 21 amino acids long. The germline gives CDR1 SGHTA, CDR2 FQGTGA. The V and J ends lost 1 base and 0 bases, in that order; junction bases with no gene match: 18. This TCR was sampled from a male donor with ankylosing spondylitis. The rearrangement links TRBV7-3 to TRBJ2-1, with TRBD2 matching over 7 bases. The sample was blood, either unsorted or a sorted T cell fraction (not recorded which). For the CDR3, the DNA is TGTGCCAGCAGCTTAAATAGGCGGCTAGCGGCCACGAGGGCCTCCTACAATGAGCAGTTCTTC. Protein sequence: CASSLNRRLAATRASYNEQFF. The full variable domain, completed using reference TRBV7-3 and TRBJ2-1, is GAGVSQTPSNKVTEKGKYVELRCDPISGHTALYWYRQSLGQGPEFLIYFQGTGAADDSGLPNDRFFAVRPEGSVSTLKIQRTERGDSAVYLCASSLNRRLAATRASYNEQFFGPGTRLTVL.